This T cell receptor (beta chain) came from a study of CD8 T cells in Susac syndrome. The RNA, roughly 0.45 to 1 ug, was put through reverse transcription using random hexamers. MiXCR, applied by TCRdb to the immunoSEQ multiplex PCR reads, yields one record per CDR3 protein. The sample contains 100,000 to 150,000 distinct CDR3 sequences, roughly 93% of which appear only once. Germline values: CDR1 SGDLS, CDR2 YYNGEE. The CDR3 has 15 residues. V gave up 3 bases and J gave up 4 bases, with 13 bases separating them. The sequence derives from a human donor with multiple sclerosis. Material for sequencing was CD8+ T cells from PBMCs. V usage is TRBV9 and J usage is TRBJ2-2, with D tentatively TRBD2 (5 bases). The CDR3 region has the DNA TGTGCCAGCAGCGCCTCGGGGAGCGGCACCGGGGAGCTGTTTTTT. Translated, it gives CASSASGSGTGELFF.